A selection of T cell receptor beta chains follows, all from one sample in a study of shared clonotypes between healthy human individuals. Generated by immunoSEQ multiplex PCR, the TCRdb table keeps only in-frame clones and is missing some. In the table there are 600,000 to 750,000 clones, about nine tenths of which are singletons. Sequenced sample: memory CD8+ T cells from PBMCs. These receptors all stem from a man between 18 and 29 years old in good health. Some clones in this sample may be carry-over from other donors' samples. The CDR3 runs from the conserved cysteine through the conserved F or W. The D gene is left open where the match is weak. A row's size may be missing; if present it is once, few, many or a size class.

>NA|13|TRBJ1-3|NA|TRBV5-1
CATILDSGNTIYF
TGCGCCACCATTCTAGACTCTGGAAACACCATATATTTT
>NA|15|TRBJ2-1|NA|TRBV7-8
CASSFPGGEFNEQFF
TGTGCCAGCAGCTTCCCCGGGGGAGAGTTCAATGAGCAGTTCTTC
>NA|16|TRBJ2-7|NA|TRBV9
CASSEGEGLVYYEQYF
TGTGCCAGCAGCGAGGGAGAGGGGTTGGTATACTACGAGCAGTACTTC
>NA|12|TRBJ2-7|NA|TRBV5-6
CASSLGAYEQYF
TGTGCCAGCAGCTTGGGGGCCTACGAGCAGTACTTC
>NA|15|TRBJ1-3|NA|TRBV11-2
CASSPRRGYGNTIYF
TGTGCCAGCAGCCCGAGGCGGGGGTATGGAAACACCATATATTTT
>NA|15|TRBJ1-4|TRBD1|TRBV4-1
CASSRADRGNEKLFF
TGCGCCAGCAGCCGAGCGGACAGGGGAAATGAAAAACTGTTTTTT
>NA|15|TRBJ2-3|NA|TRBV10-2
CASSRTDTSTDTQYF
TGCGCCAGCAGTCGGACAGATACTAGCACAGATACGCAGTATTTT
>NA|13|TRBJ2-3|NA|TRBV27
CASSLMGTDTQYF
TGTGCCAGCAGTTTAATGGGGACAGATACGCAGTATTTT
>NA|16|TRBJ2-7|NA|TRBV7-9
CASSRRTARWEDEQYF
TGTGCCAGCAGCAGACGGACGGCTAGGTGGGAAGACGAGCAGTACTTC
>NA|19|TRBJ2-6|NA|TRBV9
CASSVATRGRGEGANVLTF
TGTGCCAGCAGCGTAGCTACGAGGGGCAGGGGGGAAGGGGCCAACGTCCTGACTTTC
>few|14|TRBJ2-7|NA|TRBV10-3
CASQGGEGPYEQYF
TGTGCCAGCCAAGGGGGGGAAGGGCCCTACGAGCAGTACTTC
>few|13|TRBJ1-1|NA|TRBV27
CASSLLTHTEAFF
TGTGCCAGCAGTTTATTGACCCACACTGAAGCTTTCTTT
>NA|14|TRBJ2-1|TRBD1|TRBV27
CASRRDRAYNEQFF
TGTGCCAGCAGGAGGGACAGGGCCTACAATGAGCAGTTCTTC
>NA|16|TRBJ2-1|NA|TRBV11-2
CASSHGQEVSYNEQFF
TGTGCCAGCAGCCACGGGCAGGAGGTCTCCTACAATGAGCAGTTCTTC
>NA|14|TRBJ1-2|TRBD1|TRBV7-9
CASSLDRGGNGYTF
TGTGCCAGCAGCTTAGACAGGGGAGGGAATGGCTACACCTTC
>NA|14|TRBJ2-7|NA|TRBV15
CATSGWTGTYEQYF
TGTGCCACCAGCGGCTGGACGGGAACCTACGAGCAGTACTTC
>once|16|TRBJ2-1|TRBD2|TRBV7-8
CASSRWGGYSYNEQFF
TGTGCCAGCAGCCGCTGGGGGGGATACTCCTACAATGAGCAGTTCTTC
>NA|15|TRBJ1-1|NA|TRBV7-6
CASSLEAEMNTEAFF
TGTGCCAGCAGCTTAGAAGCGGAAATGAACACTGAAGCTTTCTTT
>few|14|TRBJ1-1|NA|TRBV9
CASSVAVGNTEAFF
TGTGCCAGCAGCGTAGCTGTAGGGAACACTGAAGCTTTCTTT
>NA|17|TRBJ2-6|NA|TRBV7-9
CASSLAGSLSGANVLTF
TGTGCCAGCAGCTTAGCGGGCAGCCTCTCTGGGGCCAACGTCCTGACTTTC
>few|16|TRBJ2-1|TRBD2|TRBV9
CASSTSAGDPYNEQFF
TGTGCCAGCAGCACCTCAGCGGGAGATCCCTACAATGAGCAGTTCTTC
>NA|15|TRBJ2-7|TRBD1|TRBV27
CASKPYKGQTDEQYF
TGTGCCAGCAAACCGTATAAGGGACAGACGGACGAGCAGTACTTC
>NA|14|TRBJ2-5|TRBD2|TRBV27
CASRIAGGLGTQYF
TGTGCCAGCAGAATCGCGGGGGGGTTGGGGACCCAGTACTTC
>NA|16|TRBJ2-1|TRBD2|TRBV27
CASSRPSGTLYNEQFF
TGTGCCAGCAGTAGGCCTAGCGGGACCCTATACAATGAGCAGTTCTTC
>NA|14|TRBJ1-1|NA|TRBV7-9
CASSLGAVGTEAFF
TGTGCCAGCAGCTTAGGGGCGGTAGGTACTGAAGCTTTCTTT
>NA|15|TRBJ2-1|NA|TRBV4-3
CASSPSASSYNEQFF
TGCGCCAGCAGCCCTAGTGCGAGCTCCTACAATGAGCAGTTCTTC
>NA|15|TRBJ2-3|NA|TRBV28
CASTLSGIPSDTQYF
TGTGCCAGCACTCTATCGGGGATCCCCTCAGATACGCAGTATTTT
>NA|16|TRBJ1-1|NA|TRBV27
CASSSRTDKRSTEAFF
TGTGCCAGCAGTTCCCGAACGGACAAAAGGAGCACTGAAGCTTTCTTT
>NA|14|TRBJ2-5|TRBD1|TRBV2
CASSHGDRQETQYF
TGTGCCAGCAGCCACGGGGACAGACAAGAGACCCAGTACTTC
>NA|11|TRBJ2-7|NA|TRBV4-1
CASSRGYEQYF
TGCGCCAGCAGTCGTGGCTACGAGCAGTACTTC
>NA|16|TRBJ2-1|NA|TRBV27
CASSLNWGAYYNEQFF
TGTGCCAGCAGTTTAAATTGGGGGGCTTACTACAATGAGCAGTTCTTC
>NA|13|TRBJ2-1|NA|TRBV2
CASSKALSSEQFF
TGTGCCAGCAGTAAGGCCCTCTCTAGTGAGCAGTTCTTC
>NA|19|TRBJ1-4|NA|TRBV28
CASKQSKAGDHLSLEKLFF
TGTGCCAGCAAACAAAGCAAGGCTGGCGATCATCTGTCACTCGAAAAACTGTTTTTT
>few|12|TRBJ1-3|NA|TRBV7-9
CASSWDGNTIYF
TGTGCCAGCAGCTGGGACGGCAACACCATATATTTT
>NA|14|TRBJ2-7|TRBD2|TRBV27
CASSQRGVPYEQYF
TGTGCCAGCAGTCAGCGGGGAGTGCCCTACGAGCAGTACTTC
>NA|16|TRBJ1-5|NA|TRBV28
CASSLATGISNQPQHF
TGTGCCAGCAGTCTCGCCACGGGTATTAGCAATCAGCCCCAGCATTTT
>NA|12|TRBJ2-1|NA|TRBV19
CASSLLSNEQFF
TGTGCCAGTAGTCTACTGAGTAATGAGCAGTTCTTC
>NA|16|TRBJ2-2|TRBD2|TRBV6-5
CASSYSWAGGTGELFF
TGTGCCAGCAGTTACTCCTGGGCGGGAGGAACCGGGGAGCTGTTTTTT
>NA|16|TRBJ2-7|NA|TRBV15
CATSRDLGASSYEQYF
TGTGCCACCAGCAGAGATCTTGGGGCCAGCTCCTACGAGCAGTACTTC
>NA|19|TRBJ2-3|TRBD2|TRBV29-1
CSVEDPSGYPQTSTDTQYF
TGCAGCGTTGAAGACCCTAGCGGGTACCCCCAGACTAGCACAGATACGCAGTATTTT
>NA|15|TRBJ2-5|NA|TRBV15
CATSRSGLHQETQYF
TGTGCCACCAGCAGATCGGGACTCCACCAAGAGACCCAGTACTTC
>NA|18|TRBJ1-3|NA|TRBV4-1
CASSQVQREGRLTNTIYF
TGCGCCAGCAGCCAAGTCCAAAGGGAAGGACGGCTGACGAACACCATATATTTT
>once|15|TRBJ1-5|NA|TRBV19
CASSWRGETGQPQHF
TGTGCCAGTAGTTGGCGGGGGGAGACGGGCCAGCCCCAGCATTTT
>NA|13|TRBJ2-7|TRBD1|TRBV25-1
CASTTGGSYEQYF
TGTGCCAGCACGACAGGGGGCAGCTACGAGCAGTACTTC
>few|13|TRBJ1-5|NA|TRBV7-9
CASSLEGLAAQHF
TGTGCCAGCAGCTTAGAGGGTCTCGCGGCCCAGCATTTT
>NA|14|TRBJ2-7|NA|TRBV27
CASSLREGPYEQYF
TGTGCCAGCAGTTTAAGGGAAGGTCCCTACGAGCAGTACTTC
>NA|12|TRBJ1-3|NA|TRBV7-9
CASTRSGNTIYF
TGTGCCAGCACCCGCTCTGGAAACACCATATATTTT
>NA|16|TRBJ2-5|TRBD2|TRBV7-9
CASSLVTGGPQETQYF
TGTGCCAGCAGCTTAGTTACGGGAGGTCCCCAAGAGACCCAGTACTTC
>NA|14|TRBJ1-1|NA|TRBV29-1
CSVEPSAYRAEAFF
TGCAGCGTTGAACCGTCGGCCTACAGGGCTGAAGCTTTCTTT
>NA|12|TRBJ2-7|NA|TRBV5-5
CASRESPYEQYF
TGTGCCAGTAGGGAGAGCCCCTACGAGCAGTACTTC
>NA|16|TRBJ2-1|NA|TRBV5-1
CASSSLTDRTYNEQFF
TGCGCCAGCAGCTCCTTGACCGACAGGACCTACAATGAGCAGTTCTTC
>NA|14|TRBJ1-1|NA|TRBV15
CATSAGGMNTEAFF
TGTGCCACCAGCGCCGGGGGGATGAACACTGAAGCTTTCTTT
>NA|15|TRBJ2-6|NA|TRBV19
CASSVLPSGANVLTF
TGTGCCAGTAGTGTCCTCCCCTCTGGGGCCAACGTCCTGACTTTC